The 5 T cell receptor beta chains in this list originate from one sample, sequenced in a study of blood T cell repertoires in COVID-19. Data came from immunoSEQ multiplex PCR; TCRdb stores just in-frame clones and leaves some out. Of more than 300,000 clones listed, roughly 91% are singletons. Sequenced: peripheral blood. The receptor set was obtained from a woman aged 25-40 years with COVID-19, enrolled during active disease.

The chain has TRBV27 and TRBJ2-1; perhaps TRBD1 as D (6 bases). Germline loops: CDR1 MNHEY, CDR2 SMNVEV (reference sequence). Trimming left V 3 bases short and J 9 bases short, with 9 bases between. The CDR3 covers 12 residues. For the CDR3, the DNA is TGTGCCAGCAGTTTTAGAGGGGGTGAGCAGTTCTTC. It is translated as CASSFRGGEQFF.

CDR3 residues: CASSLTPSVFNEKLFF. The CDR3 DNA reads as TGCGCCAGCAGCCTAACCCCTTCGGTGTTTAATGAAAAACTGTTTTTT. The chain has TRBV4-1 and TRBJ1-4; D not certain. The CDR3 runs 16 residues. Per the germline V gene, CDR1 is MGHRA and CDR2 is YSYEKL. Deletions cut 4 bases from V and 4 bases from J, with 16 bases between.

The gene calls are TRBV7-9 and TRBJ1-2, with 7 nucleotides matching TRBD1. The germline gives CDR1 SEHNR, CDR2 FQNEAQ (reference sequence). The CDR3 length is 13 residues. With V trimmed by 4 bases and J by 8 bases, 7 bases remained unmatched. This CDR3 reads CASSSGQLNGYTF. CDR3 nucleotide sequence: TGTGCCAGCAGCTCGGGACAGCTTAACGGCTACACCTTC. Variable domain in full (rest from reference TRBV7-9 and TRBJ1-2): DTGVSQNPRHKITKRGQNVTFRCDPISEHNRLYWYRQTLGQGPEFLTYFQNEAQLEKSRLLSDRFSAERPKGSFSTLEIQRTEQGDSAMYLCASSSGQLNGYTFGSGTRLTVV.

The chain recombines TRBV6-2 or TRBV6-3 with TRBJ1-1, with D unclear. Trimming left V 5 bases short and J 8 bases short, with 9 bases between. Germline CDR1 reads MNHEY; CDR2 reads SVGEGT. The length of the CDR3 is 11 residues. The CDR3 sequence: CASSQQYEAFF. The CDR3 DNA sequence: TGTGCCAGCAGTCAACAATACGAAGCTTTCTTT.

This clone was counted a few times. The chain employs TRBV6-4 and TRBJ1-1; weak D call: TRBD1 (5 bases). Trimming removed 6 bases from V and 2 bases from J, with 13 bases in between. Germline V lookup: CDR1 MRHNA, CDR2 SNTAGT. CDR3 length: 14 amino acids. The CDR3 protein is CASSTLTENTEAFF. DNA of the CDR3: TGTGCCAGCAGCACACTGACAGAAAACACTGAAGCTTTCTTT.